The next 15 T cell receptor beta chains were all read from a single sample in a study of blood T cell repertoires in COVID-19. Produced via immunoSEQ multiplex PCR; TCRdb's table is partial and in-frame only. Seen here are 250,000 to 300,000 clones, 70% to 90% observed once, and the top ten hold roughly 1.8%. Sequenced input: peripheral blood. These receptors were taken from a man under 40 with active or convalescent COVID-19.

The CDR3 is CASSISQGVSGMNTEAFF. Here the CDR3 DNA reads TGTGCCAGTAGTATATCCCAGGGGGTGTCTGGGATGAACACTGAAGCTTTCTTT. The chain employs TRBV19 and TRBJ1-1; 7 bases are a match to TRBD1. This CDR3 has 18 residues. Germline CDR1 reads LNHDA; CDR2 reads SQIVND (reference sequence). The ends lost 2 bases at V and 0 bases at J; junction bases unmatched: 12.

The chain joins TRBV6-5 to TRBJ1-2, with 7 bases lining up with TRBD1. The CDR3 extends over 15 amino acids. Trimming took 2 bases from V and 2 from J; bases not matched to a gene: 5. CDR1 and CDR2 from the germline V gene are MNHEY and SVGAGI. CDR3 coding DNA: TGTGCCAGCAGTTACGGGACAGCGAAGAACTATGGCTACACCTTC. Amino acids: CASSYGTAKNYGYTF.

The chain carries TRBV16 and TRBJ2-3, with D perhaps matching TRBD1 (6 bases). The V end was cut by 5 bases, the J end by 1 base, with 10 bases between. This CDR3 spans 14 amino acids. Germline V gives CDR1 KGHSY, CDR2 FQNENV. The CDR3 here is CASSTHRGTDTQYF. The CDR3 DNA is TGTGCCAGCAGCACACACAGGGGCACAGATACGCAGTATTTT.

The chain joins TRBV6-5 to TRBJ2-1; 7 bases are a match to TRBD1. The CDR3 runs 15 residues. V dropped 6 bases and J dropped 0; count of bases not matched to a gene: 5. Germline loops: CDR1 MNHEY, CDR2 SVGAGI. CDR3 nucleotides: TGTGCCAGCAGGACAGGGACGAGCTCCTACAATGAGCAGTTCTTC. Translation gives CASRTGTSSYNEQFF.

This chain joins TRBV10-2 and TRBJ1-5; D is undetermined. Germline-derived CDR1 and CDR2 are WSHSY and SAAADI. CDR3 length equals 14 residues. V dropped 3 bases and J dropped 4 bases, with 10 bases sitting between them. The CDR3, as DNA: TGCGCCAGCAGTGATGCGGCTATAAATCAGCCCCAGCATTTT. It yields the protein CASSDAAINQPQHF.

The chain combines TRBV9 with TRBJ1-6; 7 positions agree with TRBD1. From germline, CDR1 is SGDLS and CDR2 YYNGEE. The CDR3 runs 19 residues. The V segment lost 3 bases and the J segment 9 bases; nucleotides outside the gene matches: 21. In nucleotides, the CDR3 is TGTGCCAGCAGCGCACCCCGGGACAGTTTTGAGGGCTGGGGTTCACCCCTCCACTTT. Translation: CASSAPRDSFEGWGSPLHF. The variable domain in full, completed from reference TRBV9 and TRBJ1-6, reads DSGVTQTPKHLITATGQRVTLRCSPRSGDLSVYWYQQSLDQGLQFLIQYYNGEERAKGNILERFSAQQFPDLHSELNLSSLELGDSALYFCASSAPRDSFEGWGSPLHFGNGTRLTVT.

V is TRBV7-9 and J is TRBJ1-2; D ambiguous. The V gene lost 1 base and the J gene lost 2 bases, with 8 bases spanning the gap. The CDR3 loop spans 14 amino acids. CDR1 is SEHNR and CDR2 is FQNEAQ in the germline V gene (reference sequence). CDR3 DNA sequence: TGTGCCAGCAGCTTAGTAGGAGGAAACTATGGCTACACCTTC. Protein product: CASSLVGGNYGYTF.

The chain combines TRBV6-5 with TRBJ1-1; tentatively, D is TRBD1 (6 bases). CDR3 length: 12 amino acids. V was shortened by 7 bases and J by 4 bases, with 10 bases between the two germline ends. Per germline, CDR1 MNHEY and CDR2 SVGAGI. CDR3 sequence: CASTDRSTEAFF. CDR3 sequence (DNA): TGTGCCAGCACAGACAGGTCCACTGAAGCTTTCTTT.

This sequence joins TRBV14 and TRBJ2-1; tentative D call: TRBD2 (6 bases). The germline gives CDR1 SGHDN, CDR2 FVKESK. The CDR3 is 11 amino acids. V was clipped by 7 bases and J by 6 bases, with 7 bases between them. CDR3 DNA sequence: TGTGCCAGCACCGGGGGCAATGAGCAGTTCTTC. This sequence encodes CASTGGNEQFF. Full variable domain (outside the CDR3, taken from reference TRBV14 and TRBJ2-1): EAGVTQFPSHSVIEKGQTVTLRCDPISGHDNLYWYRRVMGKEIKFLLHFVKESKQDESGMPNNRFLAERTGGTYSTLKVQPAELEDSGVYFCASTGGNEQFFGPGTRLTVL.

The chain carries TRBV9 and TRBJ2-7; 9 positions agree with TRBD2. Germline V CDR1 and CDR2: SGDLS, YYNGEE. Losses at the gene ends were 0 bases for V and 2 bases for J; bases not matched to a gene: 9. The length of the CDR3 is 17 residues. CDR3 region: CASSVGGASGDTYEQYF. CDR3 coding DNA: TGTGCCAGCAGCGTAGGTGGGGCTAGCGGGGATACCTACGAGCAGTACTTC. The full variable domain, in which reference TRBV9 and TRBJ2-7 provide the parts outside the CDR3, is DSGVTQTPKHLITATGQRVTLRCSPRSGDLSVYWYQQSLDQGLQFLIQYYNGEERAKGNILERFSAQQFPDLHSELNLSSLELGDSALYFCASSVGGASGDTYEQYFGPGTRLTVT.

A single count supports this clone. This chain links TRBV10-1 with TRBJ1-1; TRBD1 aligns across 8 bases. V gave up 2 bases and J gave up 11 bases; unmatched junction bases: 7. This CDR3 is built from 13 residues. Germline-derived CDR1 and CDR2 are WNHNN and SYGVQD (reference sequence). The CDR3 loop reads CASSEQQGADAFF. DNA for the CDR3: TGCGCCAGCAGTGAGCAGCAGGGGGCGGATGCTTTCTTT.

The chain carries TRBV9 and TRBJ2-2; TRBD2 matches 8 bases. V dropped 4 bases and J dropped 4; count of bases not matched to a gene: 9. CDR3 size: 16 residues. From germline, CDR1 is SGDLS and CDR2 YYNGEE. The CDR3 is CASSLPAGGRTGELFF. The CDR3 region has the DNA TGTGCCAGCAGCCTCCCCGCGGGGGGACGCACCGGGGAGCTGTTTTTT.

The rearrangement joins TRBV5-6 to TRBJ2-4; a possible D gene is TRBD2 (5 bases). Trimming left V 6 bases short and J 2 bases short, with 9 bases between. Germline-derived CDR1 and CDR2 are SGHDT and YYEEEE. The CDR3 is 13 amino acids. The CDR3 is CASTGITKNIQYF. The CDR3 DNA follows: TGTGCCAGCACCGGGATAACCAAAAACATTCAGTACTTC. Together with reference TRBV5-6 and TRBJ2-4, the CDR3 gives the full variable domain: DAGVTQSPTHLIKTRGQQVTLRCSPKSGHDTVSWYQQALGQGPQFIFQYYEEEERQRGNFPDRFSGHQFPNYSSELNVNALLLGDSALYLCASTGITKNIQYFGAGTRLSVL.

The V call is TRBV15, the J call TRBJ1-5; 9 nucleotides agree with TRBD1. The CDR3 sequence is 19 residues long. Germline lookup yields CDR1 LNHNV and CDR2 YYDKDF (reference sequence). Germline trimming cut 2 bases from V and 1 base from J; bases unmatched to any gene: 12. The CDR3 loop reads CATSRRPGTGNDSNQPQHF. The CDR3 bases are TGTGCCACCAGCAGACGTCCCGGGACAGGGAATGACAGCAATCAGCCCCAGCATTTT.

In nucleotides, the CDR3 is TGTGCCAGCAGCCCCTCCCGGGACAGGGGAAACACCATATATTTT. It translates to CASSPSRDRGNTIYF. The rearrangement joins TRBV7-6 to TRBJ1-3; 8 bases map to TRBD1. CDR1 and CDR2 from the germline V gene are SGHVS and FNYEAQ. This CDR3 has 15 amino acids. After removal of 5 bases from V and 4 bases from J, the junction contained 7 bases not matched to a gene.